Following are 17 T cell receptor beta chains from one sample sequenced in a study of CD8+ T cells in alopecia areata. RNA extraction and reverse transcription yielded cDNA as sequencing template. TCRdb's copy holds only in-frame clones and misses some; the assay was immunoSEQ multiplex PCR. Among 130,000 to 150,000 clones, 62% were seen once, and the ten largest hold approximately 34%. The sequenced sample consisted of CD8+ T cells sorted from blood. The receptors come from a human donor in good health.

The CDR3 DNA reads as TGTGCCTGGAAACCGCGTGCGAGCTCCTACAATGAGCAGTTCTTC. Protein sequence: CAWKPRASSYNEQFF. V usage is TRBV30 and J usage is TRBJ2-1; D is unresolved. From germline, CDR1 is GTSNPN and CDR2 SVGIG (reference sequence). V was shortened by 4 bases and J by 0 bases, with 13 bases between the two germline ends. This CDR3 has 15 residues.

The chain joins TRBV27 to TRBJ2-7; TRBD1 might be the D (5 bases). Germline assignment: CDR1 MNHEY and CDR2 SMNVEV (reference sequence). Trimming took off 2 bases at V and 4 bases at J, with 12 bases between the two ends. This CDR3 has 14 amino acids. The CDR3 bases are TGTGCCAGCAGTTTAGGGTCAGGGATTTACGAGCAGTACTTC. Its protein is CASSLGSGIYEQYF.

This clone was seen a single time. In the same sample, other DNA sequences code for this CDR3. V and J are TRBV4-1 and TRBJ2-2; D perhaps matches TRBD2 (5 bases). CDR3 size: 12 residues. Looked up from germline, CDR1 is MGHRA and CDR2 is YSYEKL. V was cut by 5 bases and J by 5 bases, with 6 bases left in between. In DNA form, the CDR3 reads TGCGCCAGCAGCGGAGGAACCGGGGAGCTGTTTTTT. Encoded protein: CASSGGTGELFF.

The genes are TRBV5-6 and TRBJ2-1; 11 nucleotides align to TRBD2. V dropped 4 bases and J dropped 6; count of bases not matched to a gene: 6. This CDR3 comprises 15 residues. Germline values: CDR1 SGHDT, CDR2 YYEEEE. Written as DNA, the CDR3 is TGTGCCAGCAGCGCTGGGACTAGCGGAGGCAATGAGCAGTTCTTC. Its translation is CASSAGTSGGNEQFF.

The sample holds a few counts of this clone. This chain uses TRBV6-5 with TRBJ1-2; TRBD1 matches at 9 bases. This CDR3 region has 13 residues. CDR1 and CDR2 (germline): MNHEY, SVGAGI. Unmatched junction bases numbered 4, after V lost 7 bases and J lost 4 bases. The CDR3, as DNA: TGTGCCAGCACGGGGACAGGGATCTATGGCTACACCTTC. Translating gives CASTGTGIYGYTF.

The CDR3 bases are TGTGCCAGCCGAATGGGCCACAATGAGCAGTTCTTC. Its protein is CASRMGHNEQFF. This chain links TRBV27 with TRBJ2-1; D is unclear. V was trimmed by 8 bases and J by 5 bases, leaving 10 bases between them. Germline lookup yields CDR1 MNHEY and CDR2 SMNVEV (reference sequence). The CDR3 totals 12 residues.

This clone was detected only a few times. This chain connects TRBV29-1 to TRBJ2-7; D could derive from TRBD1 or TRBD2 (5 bases each). The V gene lost 5 bases and the J gene lost 0 bases, with 11 bases spanning the gap. The CDR3 has 13 residues. Germline lookup yields CDR1 SQVTM and CDR2 ANQGSEA. Here the CDR3 reads CSVRDGISYEQYF. In DNA, the CDR3 is TGCAGCGTTAGGGACGGAATCTCCTACGAGCAGTACTTC.

This clone has just a few counts. This chain connects TRBV29-1 to TRBJ1-1, with D perhaps TRBD1 (6 bases). The CDR3 totals 14 residues. With 4 bases removed from V and 7 bases from J, the gap between germline ends came to 19 bases. CDR1 is SQVTM, CDR2 ANQGSEA, per germline. DNA of the CDR3: TGCAGCGTTGGCGGGGGGGGCCCGCGGGGTGAAGCTTTCTTT. The encoded protein is CSVGGGGPRGEAFF.

This clone was detected only once. CDR3 region: CAWSGGTGEAFF. CDR3 bases: TGTGCCTGGAGTGGCGGGACAGGCGAAGCTTTCTTT. The rearrangement uses TRBV30 and TRBJ1-1; 8 nucleotides align to TRBD1. This CDR3 has 12 amino acids. The J segment lost 8 bases and the V segment lost 1 base, leaving 3 bases of the junction unmatched. Germline CDR1 GTSNPN, CDR2 SVGIG (reference sequence). The variable domain in full, completed from reference TRBV30 and TRBJ1-1, reads SQTIHQWPATLVQPVGSPLSLECTVEGTSNPNLYWYRQAAGRGLQLLFYSVGIGQISSEVPQNLSASRPQDRQFILSSKKLLLSDSGFYLCAWSGGTGEAFFGQGTRLTVV.

The chain couples TRBV27 to TRBJ2-7; 7 nucleotides line up with TRBD2. This CDR3 is built from 15 residues. The germline gives CDR1 MNHEY, CDR2 SMNVEV (reference sequence). Unmatched junction bases numbered 13, after V lost 4 bases and J lost 7 bases. The CDR3 nucleotides are TGTGCCAGCAGTTCGACGACTAGCTCAGCGTGGGAGCAGTACTTC. Its protein product is CASSSTTSSAWEQYF.

The chain joins TRBV6-5 to TRBJ2-7; no firm D call. CDR1 and CDR2 (germline): MNHEY, SVGAGI. The V end lost 3 bases, the J end lost 3 bases, and 9 bases lay between the germline ends. The CDR3 loop spans 13 amino acids. CDR3 in DNA: TGTGCCAGCAGTTATGGACGGAACTACGAGCAGTACTTC. Protein: CASSYGRNYEQYF.

This clone was seen more than once but under ten times. The chain employs TRBV2 and TRBJ2-7, with D perhaps matching TRBD1 (6 bases). The CDR3 covers 13 residues. Trimming stripped 8 bases from V and 4 bases from J, with 15 bases between. Looked up from germline, CDR1 is SNHLY and CDR2 is FYNNEI. The CDR3 loop is CASGSSGDYEQYF. As DNA, the CDR3 is TGTGCCAGCGGGTCTTCAGGGGATTACGAGCAGTACTTC.

The rearrangement links TRBV6-5 to TRBJ1-2, with D perhaps matching TRBD1 (5 bases). The CDR3 covers 14 residues. V was shortened by 3 bases and J by 7 bases, with 15 bases between the two germline ends. Germline V gives CDR1 MNHEY, CDR2 SVGAGI. The CDR3 sequence: CASSYQVRDGGYTF. As DNA, the CDR3 is TGTGCCAGCAGTTATCAAGTCAGGGATGGTGGCTACACCTTC.

V gene TRBV15 combines with J gene TRBJ2-4, with 8 bases lining up with TRBD1. Germline V lookup: CDR1 LNHNV, CDR2 YYDKDF (reference sequence). The CDR3 extends over 16 amino acids. With V trimmed by 0 bases and J by 0 bases, 1 base remained unmatched. CDR3 region: CATSREDRGAKNIQYF. For the CDR3, the DNA is TGTGCCACCAGCAGAGAAGACAGGGGAGCCAAAAACATTCAGTACTTC.

This clone was seen once. The rearrangement joins TRBV20-1 to TRBJ1-1; no clear D. The CDR3 length is 11 residues. V gave up 5 bases and J gave up 1 base, with 5 bases separating them. Germline CDR1 is DFQATT and CDR2 is SNEGSKA (reference sequence). In nucleotides, the CDR3 is TGCAGTGCTGAAAGGAACACTGAAGCTTTCTTT. Protein product: CSAERNTEAFF.

This rearrangement joins TRBV7-9 to TRBJ2-1; 7 positions agree with TRBD1. CDR1 is SEHNR, CDR2 FQNEAQ, per germline (reference sequence). V trimming: 7 bases; J trimming: 3 bases; junction bases outside the gene matches: 9. The CDR3 totals 15 residues. CDR3 sequence: CASTNLGDSYNEQFF. The CDR3 nucleotides read TGTGCCAGCACTAACCTAGGGGACAGCTACAATGAGCAGTTCTTC.

About this clone: Additional DNA sequences in this sample encode the identical CDR3. The chain is built from TRBV27 and TRBJ2-2, with D unresolved. CDR1 is MNHEY, CDR2 SMNVEV, per germline (reference sequence). The length of the CDR3 is 12 residues. V dropped 6 bases and J dropped 2 bases, with 4 bases sitting between them. In DNA form, the CDR3 reads TGTGCCAGCAGAAGAAACACCGGGGAGCTGTTTTTT. Its translation is CASRRNTGELFF.